Listed here are 30 T cell receptor beta chains from one sample, sequenced in a study of blood T cell repertoires in COVID-19. Data came from immunoSEQ multiplex PCR; TCRdb stores just in-frame clones and leaves some out. The data show about 210,000 clones, with 86% seen just once and 4.5% to 7% held by the top ten. The sample comprised PBMCs or T cells enriched from blood (not recorded which). The receptors stem from a man aged 35 to 55 with acute COVID-19.

The V and J genes are TRBV5-1 and TRBJ1-1; D call uncertain. V lost 0 bases and J 0 bases, leaving 9 bases between the germline ends. The germline V gene encodes CDR1 SGHRS and CDR2 YFSETQ. The CDR3 covers 15 residues. The CDR3 sequence is CASSLAVAVNTEAFF. The DNA of the CDR3 is TGCGCCAGCAGCTTGGCGGTCGCCGTGAACACTGAAGCTTTCTTT.

The chain carries TRBV7-8 and TRBJ2-7, with unresolved D. The CDR3 covers 14 residues. V was pared by 2 bases and J by 0 bases, with 8 bases between. CDR1 SGHVS and CDR2 FQNEAQ come from the germline V gene. This chain's CDR3 is CASSLFPGSYEQYF. The CDR3 nucleotides read TGTGCCAGCAGCTTATTCCCAGGCTCCTACGAGCAGTACTTC. Combining the CDR3 with reference TRBV7-8 and TRBJ2-7 gives the whole variable domain GAGVSQSPRYKVAKRGQDVALRCDPISGHVSLFWYQQALGQGPEFLTYFQNEAQLDKSGLPSDRFFAERPEGSVSTLKIQRTQQEDSAVYLCASSLFPGSYEQYFGPGTRLTVT.

The chain employs TRBV15 and TRBJ1-3, with D hard to call. This CDR3 region has 13 residues. V was cut by 0 bases and J by 3 bases, with 3 bases left in between. Germline CDR1 reads LNHNV; CDR2 reads YYDKDF (reference sequence). CDR3 DNA: TGTGCCACCAGCAGAGATCGTGGAAACACCATATATTTT. It codes for CATSRDRGNTIYF.

This clone came up a few times. This rearrangement joins TRBV6-4 to TRBJ2-3; D is unresolved. The CDR3 spans 14 residues. Trimming shortened V by 6 bases and J by 2 bases, and 12 bases separated the two germline ends. Germline V lookup: CDR1 MRHNA, CDR2 SNTAGT. The CDR3, as DNA: TGTGCCAGCAGCGATGGCGAGGCCACAGATACGCAGTATTTT. Its protein product is CASSDGEATDTQYF.

This chain uses TRBV6-5 with TRBJ2-7; 9 bases agree with TRBD2. V shed 0 bases and J 2 bases; nucleotides not matched to a gene: 2. The CDR3 totals 15 residues. Germline V CDR1 and CDR2: MNHEY, SVGAGI. CDR3: CASSYSPSGTYEQYF. CDR3 DNA: TGTGCCAGCAGTTACTCTCCTAGCGGGACCTACGAGCAGTACTTC.

The chain combines TRBV10-3 with TRBJ1-2; no reliable D call. Germline V gives CDR1 ENHRY, CDR2 SYGVKD. The V end lost 0 bases, the J end lost 5 bases, and 4 bases lay between the germline ends. The CDR3 covers 12 residues. CDR3 DNA: TGTGCCATCAGTGAGTCCAGATATGGCTACACCTTC. This codes for CAISESRYGYTF.

The chain has TRBV15 and TRBJ2-7; no clear D gene. In germline, CDR1 is LNHNV, CDR2 YYDKDF (reference sequence). V gave up 5 bases and J gave up 3 bases, with 8 bases separating them. CDR3 size: 12 residues. For the CDR3, the DNA is TGTGCCACCAGCCCCTACCACTACGAGCAGTACTTC. Its protein product is CATSPYHYEQYF.

This chain links TRBV7-9 with TRBJ1-1; no clear D gene. The V and J ends lost 5 bases and 5 bases respectively, with 12 bases between them. Germline CDR1 and CDR2: SEHNR and FQNEAQ (reference sequence). The CDR3 has 13 residues. The CDR3 DNA follows: TGTGCCAGCAGCCCCCTAACGGGGACTGAAGCTTTCTTT. Amino acid sequence: CASSPLTGTEAFF. Complete variable domain (other parts from reference TRBV7-9 and TRBJ1-1): DTGVSQNPRHKITKRGQNVTFRCDPISEHNRLYWYRQTLGQGPEFLTYFQNEAQLEKSRLLSDRFSAERPKGSFSTLEIQRTEQGDSAMYLCASSPLTGTEAFFGQGTRLTVV.

The J gene is TRBJ2-3, the V gene TRBV14, with a tentative D call TRBD2 (5 bases). Trimming took off 0 bases at V and 4 bases at J, with 5 bases between the two ends. Germline loops: CDR1 SGHDN, CDR2 FVKESK. This CDR3 has 13 residues. The chain's CDR3 is CASSQELADTQYF. CDR3 nucleotides: TGTGCCAGCAGCCAAGAACTAGCAGATACGCAGTATTTT.

This clone was seen a single time. This chain connects TRBV6-2 or TRBV6-3 to TRBJ2-2; possible D gene TRBD1, 5 bases. The germline CDR1 and CDR2 sequences are MNHEY and SVGEGT. The V end was cut by 6 bases, the J end by 2 bases, with 10 bases between. The CDR3 contains 14 residues. The CDR3 DNA sequence: TGTGCCAGCAGCCGCGACAGAAACACCGGGGAGCTGTTTTTT. As protein: CASSRDRNTGELFF.

The chain has TRBV28 and TRBJ2-3; 9 bases are a match to TRBD2. The CDR3 totals 15 residues. The trim removed 8 bases at V and 3 bases at J, leaving 9 bases unmatched. Per the germline V gene, CDR1 is MDHEN and CDR2 is SYDVKM. CDR3 nucleotide sequence: TGTGCCAGCTCTGGGGGCGGGAGGGGGACAGATACGCAGTATTTT. It codes for CASSGGGRGTDTQYF.

The chain has TRBV28 and TRBJ1-5, with 7 positions matching TRBD1. The CDR3 runs to 14 residues. Unmatched junction bases numbered 13, after V lost 6 bases and J lost 11 bases. From germline, CDR1 is MDHEN and CDR2 SYDVKM. The CDR3, as DNA: TGTGCCAGCAGGCTGGGCGGGACAGACCTGGCCCAGCATTTT. It is translated as CASRLGGTDLAQHF.

The chain is built from TRBV3-1 (or the pseudogene TRBV3-2) and TRBJ2-1; D might be TRBD2 (7 bases). CDR1 LGHDT and CDR2 YNNKEL come from the germline V gene (reference sequence). Between the trimmed V and J ends, which lost 0 bases and 8 bases, there was a span of 14 bases. This CDR3 contains 15 residues. As DNA, the CDR3 is TGTGCCAGCAGCCAAGATAGGCAGGGGAGGGATGAGCAGTTCTTC. Its translation: CASSQDRQGRDEQFF.

This clone was observed once. In DNA form, the CDR3 reads TGTGCCAGCAGTCGCCGGGACAGGGGTTTGTACGAGCAGTACTTC. It encodes CASSRRDRGLYEQYF. V gene TRBV28 combines with J gene TRBJ2-7; TRBD1 matches at 10 bases. Germline assignment: CDR1 MDHEN and CDR2 SYDVKM. This CDR3 region has 15 residues. The ends lost 5 bases at V and 4 bases at J; junction bases unmatched: 8.

This chain uses TRBV18 with TRBJ2-7, with 9 nucleotides matching TRBD1. There are 15 residues in the CDR3. CDR1 KGHSH and CDR2 LQKENI come from the germline V gene. V shed 2 bases, J shed 2 bases, and the junction held 4 bases outside the gene matches. DNA for the CDR3: TGTGCCAGCTCACCAGACAGGGGGTCGCCCTACGAGCAGTACTTC. Translating gives CASSPDRGSPYEQYF.

The V and J genes are TRBV7-8 and TRBJ2-1, with D maybe TRBD2 (7 bases). Germline values: CDR1 SGHVS, CDR2 FQNEAQ. The V gene lost 0 bases and the J gene lost 5 bases, with 14 bases spanning the gap. CDR3 length: 16 residues. In DNA, the CDR3 is TGTGCCAGCAGCTTAGCGGAGGGGGGGGGACACAATGAGCAGTTCTTC. Encoded protein: CASSLAEGGGHNEQFF. The full variable domain, completed using reference TRBV7-8 and TRBJ2-1, is GAGVSQSPRYKVAKRGQDVALRCDPISGHVSLFWYQQALGQGPEFLTYFQNEAQLDKSGLPSDRFFAERPEGSVSTLKIQRTQQEDSAVYLCASSLAEGGGHNEQFFGPGTRLTVL.

This chain links TRBV7-8 with TRBJ2-3; TRBD1 matches 8 bases. The CDR3 is made up of 13 amino acids. J gave up 5 bases and V 4 bases, and 2 bases lay outside the gene matches. Germline CDR1 reads SGHVS; CDR2 reads FQNEAQ. The CDR3 here is CASSSRGRDTQYF. The CDR3 DNA follows: TGTGCCAGCAGCTCCAGGGGGCGAGATACGCAGTATTTT.

V and J are TRBV3-1 (or the pseudogene TRBV3-2) and TRBJ1-2; TRBD1 is a possible D gene (5 bases). V was clipped by 4 bases and J by 5 bases, with 14 bases between them. The CDR3 consists of 14 residues. CDR1 and CDR2 from the germline V gene are LGHDT and YNNKEL (reference sequence). The CDR3 sequence is CASSPPGLSYGYTF. As DNA, the CDR3 is TGTGCCAGCAGCCCACCGGGACTAAGTTATGGCTACACCTTC.

The rearrangement uses TRBV5-6 and TRBJ2-4; D perhaps matches TRBD1 (6 bases). Germline loops: CDR1 SGHDT, CDR2 YYEEEE. CDR3 size: 16 residues. The V and J ends lost 4 bases and 6 bases respectively, with 20 bases between them. The CDR3: CASSAWRQGQINIQYF. DNA for the CDR3: TGTGCCAGCAGCGCTTGGAGGCAAGGACAGATAAACATTCAGTACTTC. Based on the CDR3 plus reference TRBV5-6 and TRBJ2-4, the full variable domain is DAGVTQSPTHLIKTRGQQVTLRCSPKSGHDTVSWYQQALGQGPQFIFQYYEEEERQRGNFPDRFSGHQFPNYSSELNVNALLLGDSALYLCASSAWRQGQINIQYFGAGTRLSVL.

The V and J genes are TRBV3-1 (or the pseudogene TRBV3-2) and TRBJ1-5; D gene unclear. The CDR3 is 14 amino acids. V shed 1 base and J shed 6 bases, with 10 bases lying between them. Germline assignment: CDR1 LGHDT and CDR2 YNNKEL (reference sequence). The CDR3: CASSQASGSQPQHF. For the CDR3, the DNA is TGTGCCAGCAGCCAAGCTTCAGGTTCTCAGCCCCAGCATTTT.

Here the CDR3 reads CATRPPGGNYGYTF. In DNA, the CDR3 is TGTGCCACCAGACCGCCAGGGGGGAACTATGGCTACACCTTC. The chain combines TRBV15 with TRBJ1-2, with 7 bases fitting TRBD1. In germline, CDR1 is LNHNV, CDR2 YYDKDF (reference sequence). The V segment lost 6 bases and the J segment 2 bases; nucleotides outside the gene matches: 6. There are 14 residues in the CDR3. Filled out from reference TRBV15 and TRBJ1-2, the complete variable domain reads DAMVIQNPRYQVTQFGKPVTLSCSQTLNHNVMYWYQQKSSQAPKLLFHYYDKDFNNEADTPDNFQSRRPNTSFCFLDIRSPGLGDTAMYLCATRPPGGNYGYTFGSGTRLTVV.

V gene TRBV30 combines with J gene TRBJ1-1; 7 bases align to TRBD1. Germline CDR1 GTSNPN, CDR2 SVGIG (reference sequence). V shed 3 bases and J 2 bases; nucleotides not matched to a gene: 3. The length of the CDR3 is 13 residues. The CDR3 loop reads CAWRTGSNTEAFF. DNA of the CDR3: TGTGCCTGGAGGACAGGGAGCAACACTGAAGCTTTCTTT.

V usage is TRBV2 and J usage is TRBJ2-7, with 10 bases aligning to TRBD1. The CDR3 totals 14 residues. CDR1 and CDR2 from the germline V gene are SNHLY and FYNNEI. The V segment lost 4 bases and the J segment 8 bases; nucleotides outside the gene matches: 8. The CDR3: CASSASGTGEKQYF. The CDR3 coding sequence is TGTGCCAGCAGTGCCTCCGGGACAGGGGAGAAGCAGTACTTC.

The chain employs TRBV4-1 and TRBJ1-1; D might be TRBD1 (6 bases). The CDR3 sequence is 15 residues long. CDR1 MGHRA and CDR2 YSYEKL come from the germline V gene. The V gene lost 3 bases and the J gene lost 1 base, with 12 bases spanning the gap. CDR3 protein: CASSQGGGGNTEAFF. In DNA form, the CDR3 reads TGCGCCAGCAGCCAGGGCGGGGGCGGGAACACTGAAGCTTTCTTT.

The V and J genes are TRBV12-1 and TRBJ2-7; the DNA was not used to check the table's D call, TRBD2. TRBV12-1 is given as a pseudogene. This CDR3 is 17 amino acids long. The CDR3 DNA reads TGTGCCAGCAGACCCCGGACTAGCGGGAGCGTGTCCTACGAGCAGTACTTC. Protein sequence: CASRPRTSGSVSYEQYF.

The chain has TRBV9 and TRBJ2-1; the match to TRBD2 covers 9 bases. Germline CDR1 and CDR2: SGDLS and YYNGEE. Trimming at V came to 0 bases and at J to 6 bases, leaving 13 bases not matched to a gene. This CDR3 is 18 amino acids long. Here the CDR3 DNA reads TGTGCCAGCAGCGTAGGCGGGGTAGCGGGAGTGAGTGGCAATGAGCAGTTCTTC. It specifies CASSVGGVAGVSGNEQFF.

The V gene is TRBV6-5, the J gene TRBJ2-7; 9 bases agree with TRBD2. V lost 6 bases, J lost 3 bases, and 6 bases stayed unmatched. The CDR3 contains 14 residues. Germline V CDR1 and CDR2: MNHEY, SVGAGI. DNA for the CDR3: TGTGCCAGCAGAGTAGCGGGAGATAACTACGAGCAGTACTTC. Protein product: CASRVAGDNYEQYF.

The rearrangement uses TRBV28 and TRBJ1-2; D unresolved. The CDR3 runs to 13 residues. Germline lookup yields CDR1 MDHEN and CDR2 SYDVKM. V was clipped by 2 bases and J by 8 bases, with 12 bases between them. CDR3 region: CASSLESVRGYTF. The CDR3 nucleotides read TGTGCCAGCAGTTTAGAAAGCGTACGCGGCTACACCTTC.

This clone was seen a handful of times. This chain uses TRBV6-2 or TRBV6-3 with TRBJ1-5; D gene uncertain. CDR3 length: 16 residues. Germline CDR1 and CDR2: MNHEY and SVGEGT. With 2 bases removed from V and 3 bases from J, the gap between germline ends came to 14 bases. CDR3 region: CASSYLPQRINQPQHF. CDR3 DNA sequence: TGTGCCAGCAGTTACCTACCCCAGAGGATCAATCAGCCCCAGCATTTT.

This chain uses TRBV27 with TRBJ2-5; TRBD1 aligns across 7 bases. The trim removed 2 bases at V and 2 bases at J, leaving 17 bases unmatched. Germline-derived CDR1 and CDR2 are MNHEY and SMNVEV (reference sequence). The CDR3 has 19 amino acids. CDR3 residues: CASSLRPPRTGTEQETQYF. The DNA for the CDR3 is TGTGCCAGCAGTTTACGTCCACCCCGCACCGGGACAGAGCAAGAGACCCAGTACTTC.